Shown below are 21 T cell receptor beta chains from a single sample sequenced in a study of T cell responses to AZD1222 COVID-19 vaccine. Generated by immunoSEQ multiplex PCR, the TCRdb table keeps only in-frame clones and is missing some. The data show about 170,000 clones, around nine tenths seen once. The specimen comprised peripheral blood, sampled 28 days after the second AZD1222 dose. These receptors all stem from an adult who received the AZD1222 COVID-19 vaccine.

CDR3 in DNA: TGTGCCAGCAGTGATTCCGGCAGACTTCTGGGCTACACCTTC. This translates into CASSDSGRLLGYTF. The chain links TRBV25-1 to TRBJ1-2, with D hard to call. The germline V gene encodes CDR1 MGHDK and CDR2 SYGVNS. V was shortened by 3 bases and J by 8 bases, with 16 bases between the two germline ends. This CDR3 is built from 14 residues.

V gene TRBV7-8 combines with J gene TRBJ1-2, with a possible D match to TRBD1 (5 bases). V was shortened by 7 bases and J by 7 bases, with 22 bases between the two germline ends. There are 15 residues in the CDR3. The germline gives CDR1 SGHVS, CDR2 FQNEAQ. CDR3 amino acids: CASTSPQGPPSGYTF. CDR3 DNA: TGTGCCAGCACCTCCCCCCAGGGACCCCCATCTGGCTACACCTTC.

A single count supports this clone. The chain links TRBV6-4 to TRBJ2-1; D remains unclear. Trimming left V 2 bases short and J 3 bases short, with 11 bases between. Germline CDR1 reads MRHNA; CDR2 reads SNTAGT. The CDR3 sequence is 15 residues long. CDR3 in DNA: TGTGCCAGCAGTGACGCGGTTGGGGACTACAATGAGCAGTTCTTC. Protein: CASSDAVGDYNEQFF.

V gene TRBV6-2 or TRBV6-3 combines with J gene TRBJ2-3; D might be TRBD1 (6 bases). Trimming left V 2 bases short and J 2 bases short, with 26 bases between. Germline V CDR1 and CDR2: MNHEY, SVGEGT. The CDR3 covers 20 residues. CDR3 protein: CASSYEDGDNPVPVTDTQYF. CDR3 DNA: TGTGCCAGCAGTTACGAGGACGGGGACAACCCGGTACCAGTCACAGATACGCAGTATTTT.

This chain joins TRBV5-5 and TRBJ2-3; 7 nucleotides align to TRBD1. Trimming took 0 bases from V and 4 from J; bases not matched to a gene: 8. The CDR3 is made up of 16 amino acids. Germline values: CDR1 SGHKS, CDR2 YYEKEE (reference sequence). For the CDR3, the DNA is TGTGCCAGCAGCTTGGCCGGACAGGTCGGCGCAGATACGCAGTATTTT. Translating it yields CASSLAGQVGADTQYF.

This chain uses TRBV5-1 with TRBJ2-2, with D tentatively TRBD1 or TRBD2 (5 bases each). This CDR3 is built from 15 residues. The V end was cut by 3 bases, the J end by 7 bases, with 16 bases between. CDR1 is SGHRS, CDR2 YFSETQ, per germline. This CDR3 reads CASSWDGSEGGELFF. CDR3 sequence (DNA): TGCGCCAGCAGCTGGGACGGCTCAGAGGGCGGGGAGCTGTTTTTT.

The chain carries TRBV6-5 and TRBJ1-1; D unresolved. The ends were cut back, 2 bases at V and 4 bases at J, with 8 bases in the middle. CDR1 is MNHEY and CDR2 is SVGAGI in the germline V gene. CDR3 length: 13 amino acids. The CDR3 protein is CASSYGVGTEAFF. CDR3 nucleotides: TGTGCCAGCAGTTACGGGGTGGGCACTGAAGCTTTCTTT.

The V and J genes are TRBV4-1 and TRBJ1-2, with 11 bases that match TRBD1. V lost 2 bases, J lost 8 bases, and 7 bases stayed unmatched. CDR1 and CDR2 (germline): MGHRA, YSYEKL. The length of the CDR3 is 15 residues. The CDR3 nucleotides read TGCGCCAGCAGCCAACCGGGACAGGGGGTGAACGGCTACACCTTC. It specifies CASSQPGQGVNGYTF.

The chain employs TRBV5-1 and TRBJ2-5; 9 nucleotides match TRBD2. This CDR3 has 15 amino acids. CDR1 and CDR2 from the germline V gene are SGHRS and YFSETQ. Trimming cost V 2 bases and J 3 bases; bases outside gene matches: 5. The CDR3 DNA sequence: TGCGCCAGCAGCTTTAGCGGGGGCCTCAAAGAGACCCAGTACTTC. It is translated as CASSFSGGLKETQYF.

This chain uses TRBV2 with TRBJ1-6, with D unclear. Trimming left V 7 bases short and J 0 bases short, with 4 bases between. The germline CDR1 and CDR2 sequences are SNHLY and FYNNEI. CDR3 size: 13 residues. CDR3 sequence (DNA): TGTGCCAGCATGCACTCCTATAATTCACCCCTCCACTTT. Its translation: CASMHSYNSPLHF. Together with reference TRBV2 and TRBJ1-6, the CDR3 gives the full variable domain: EPEVTQTPSHQVTQMGQEVILRCVPISNHLYFYWYRQILGQKVEFLVSFYNNEISEKSEIFDDQFSVERPDGSNFTLKIRSTKLEDSAMYFCASMHSYNSPLHFGNGTRLTVT.

The chain links TRBV18 to TRBJ2-3, with D unresolved. The CDR3 length is 15 residues. V gave up 3 bases and J gave up 2 bases, with 12 bases separating them. Looked up from germline, CDR1 is KGHSH and CDR2 is LQKENI. The CDR3 is CASSPSEGSTDTQYF. DNA for the CDR3: TGTGCCAGCTCACCGTCCGAAGGATCCACAGATACGCAGTATTTT.

The chain joins TRBV4-3 to TRBJ1-6; unclear D gene. V lost 1 base to trimming and J lost 6 bases, with 10 bases between them. This CDR3 has 15 residues. The germline CDR1 and CDR2 sequences are LGHNA and YSLEER. The DNA of the CDR3 is TGCGCCAGCAGCCAAGCAGGAAGGGTTAATTCACCCCTCCACTTT. Translation gives CASSQAGRVNSPLHF.

The CDR3 reads CAWSVGQGAYEQYF. CDR3 coding DNA: TGTGCCTGGAGTGTAGGGCAGGGGGCTTACGAGCAGTACTTC. This chain joins TRBV30 and TRBJ2-7, with TRBD1 identical over 8 bases. Germline CDR1 GTSNPN, CDR2 SVGIG (reference sequence). Trimming took 0 bases from V and 4 from J; bases not matched to a gene: 5. The CDR3 has 14 residues.

This chain uses TRBV4-3 with TRBJ2-7; 14 nucleotides match TRBD2. The V gene end was trimmed by 4 bases and the J gene end by 7 bases; junction bases not matched to a gene: 12. This CDR3 contains 17 residues. The V gene's germline CDR1 is LGHNA and CDR2 YSLEER. The CDR3 sequence is CASSPGLAGVTTGEQYF. Written as DNA, the CDR3 is TGCGCCAGCAGCCCGGGACTAGCGGGGGTCACTACTGGGGAGCAGTACTTC.

The chain is built from TRBV5-1 and TRBJ2-5; 10 bases are shared with TRBD1. The CDR3 contains 17 residues. The junction had 9 bases not matched to a gene; V was cut back by 0 bases and J by 4 bases. CDR1 SGHRS and CDR2 YFSETQ come from the germline V gene. This CDR3 reads CASSLGLDRGLGETQYF. The CDR3 DNA reads TGCGCCAGCAGCTTGGGTCTAGACAGGGGGCTAGGAGAGACCCAGTACTTC.

The chain carries TRBV29-1 and TRBJ1-1; D ambiguous. Deletions cut 6 bases from V and 4 bases from J, with 12 bases between. The germline V gene has CDR1 SQVTM and CDR2 ANQGSEA. This CDR3 contains 12 residues. The CDR3 is CSVGRVGTEAFF. Written as DNA, the CDR3 is TGCAGCGTCGGACGGGTAGGCACTGAAGCTTTCTTT.

V and J are TRBV4-1 and TRBJ1-5; D uncertain. The CDR3 spans 16 residues. The germline CDR1 and CDR2 sequences are MGHRA and YSYEKL. Trimming took 4 bases from V and 0 from J, leaving 13 bases between them. Written as DNA, the CDR3 is TGCGCCAGCAGCCGTATCTTCGGGGATAGCAATCAGCCCCAGCATTTT. The encoded protein is CASSRIFGDSNQPQHF.

The J gene is TRBJ2-1, the V gene TRBV4-3, with TRBD2 as a possible D gene (5 bases). Per germline, CDR1 LGHNA and CDR2 YSLEER. The CDR3 sequence is 14 residues long. Trimming took off 6 bases at V and 4 bases at J, with 13 bases between the two ends. In DNA, the CDR3 is TGCGCCAGCAGTTATACCCGGGGTTACAATGAGCAGTTCTTC. Protein product: CASSYTRGYNEQFF.

The gene calls are TRBV5-1 and TRBJ2-7, with TRBD2 as a possible D gene (6 bases). V was shortened by 3 bases and J by 5 bases, with 12 bases between the two germline ends. CDR3 length: 13 amino acids. CDR1 and CDR2 (germline): SGHRS, YFSETQ. This CDR3 reads CASSYRERNEQYF. In nucleotides, the CDR3 is TGCGCCAGCAGCTACCGGGAGAGAAACGAGCAGTACTTC.

This chain connects TRBV2 to TRBJ1-6; 7 bases are a match to TRBD1. CDR1 is SNHLY, CDR2 FYNNEI, per germline. The CDR3 is made up of 13 amino acids. Trimming at V came to 10 bases and at J to 9 bases, leaving 9 bases not matched to a gene. The CDR3 reads CATQGYDRSPLHF. The DNA for the CDR3 is TGTGCCACACAGGGGTATGACCGTTCACCCCTCCACTTT.

The chain carries TRBV25-1 and TRBJ1-1; D gene unclear. V was trimmed by 1 base and J by 9 bases, leaving 15 bases between them. This CDR3 has 14 residues. CDR1 and CDR2 from the germline V gene are MGHDK and SYGVNS. This CDR3 is CASSELLTGSKAFF. CDR3 nucleotide sequence: TGTGCCAGCAGTGAATTATTAACTGGGTCTAAAGCTTTCTTT.